The source of this T cell receptor (beta chain) is a study of blood T cell repertoires in COVID-19. The data were produced by immunoSEQ multiplex PCR, yet TCRdb's version contains in-frame clones alone and is incomplete. The table has about 410,000 clones, approximately 90% seen once. Germline V gene sequence: CDR1 SGDLS, CDR2 YYNGEE. CDR3 length equals 14 residues. V shed 3 bases, J shed 5 bases, and the junction held 5 bases outside the gene matches. Sequencing used peripheral blood. The sequence was obtained from a woman in her twenties or thirties with active or convalescent COVID-19. The chain links TRBV9 to TRBJ1-1; 9 bases align to TRBD1. This CDR3 is CASSGRTGATEAFF. The CDR3 region has the DNA TGTGCCAGCAGCGGACGGACAGGGGCGACTGAAGCTTTCTTT.